This TCR beta chain was profiled in a study of T cell responses to AZD1222 COVID-19 vaccine. As for this clone: The antigen is unknown.

Study-level results: Reportedly, nearly half of unique spike TCRs recognized epitopes outside B.1.351/B.1.1.7 mutations. Just five or six AZD1222 recipients were seropositive at baseline.

From germline, CDR1 is GTSNPN and CDR2 SVGIG (reference sequence). V was cut by 7 bases and J by 4 bases, with 8 bases left in between. CDR3 length: 11 amino acids. Method: immunoSEQ multiplex PCR; TCRdb's copy keeps in-frame clones and lacks some. The repertoire holds fewer than 200,000 clones, approximately 90% seen once, with about 3.5% in the top ten. The TCR was taken from an adult who received the MenACWY meningococcal vaccine as a control. This sample comprised peripheral blood, obtained 28 days after the second dose of the MenACWY control vaccine. This chain connects TRBV30 to TRBJ1-3; D is unclear. The DNA for the CDR3 is TGTGCCTTCACACCCGGAAACACCATATATTTT. This translates into CAFTPGNTIYF.